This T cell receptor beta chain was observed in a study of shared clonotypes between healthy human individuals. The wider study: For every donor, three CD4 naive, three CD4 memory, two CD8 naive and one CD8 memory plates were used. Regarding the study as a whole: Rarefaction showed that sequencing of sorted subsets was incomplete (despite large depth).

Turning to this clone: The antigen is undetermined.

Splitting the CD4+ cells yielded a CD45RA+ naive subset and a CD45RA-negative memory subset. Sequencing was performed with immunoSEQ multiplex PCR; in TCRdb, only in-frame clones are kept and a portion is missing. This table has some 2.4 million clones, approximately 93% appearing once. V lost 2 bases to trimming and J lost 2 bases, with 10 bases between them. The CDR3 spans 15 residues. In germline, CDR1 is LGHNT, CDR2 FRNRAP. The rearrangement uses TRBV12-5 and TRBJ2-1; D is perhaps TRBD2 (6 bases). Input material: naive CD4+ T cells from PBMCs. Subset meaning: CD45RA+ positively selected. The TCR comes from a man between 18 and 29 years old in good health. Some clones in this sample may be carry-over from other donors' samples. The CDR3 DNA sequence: TGTGCTAGTGGTTTGACGGGACTGGCCTACAATGAGCAGTTCTTC. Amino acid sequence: CASGLTGLAYNEQFF.